The next 7 T cell receptor beta chains were all read from a single sample in a study of shared clonotypes between healthy human individuals (TCRdb year 2020). Libraries were made using the immunoSEQ multiplex PCR assay. TCRdb mirrors the immuneACCESS table, restricted to in-frame sequences. Some clones are absent from its copies; in checked studies, under half trace to an unresolved V gene, and the reason for the others is unknown. The sample table records 2 million to 2.5 million clones; more than 90% of these occur just once. The ten largest account for less than 0.15% of the sample. The specimen sequenced was naive CD4+ T cells sorted from blood. The cell subset or site label, as the study defines it: CD45RA+ positively selected. Receptors originate from a man younger than 35 in good health.

This chain connects TRBV2 to TRBJ2-7; TRBD2 matches at 9 bases. This CDR3 spans 16 amino acids. The trim removed 4 bases at V and 2 bases at J, leaving 9 bases unmatched. The germline gives CDR1 SNHLY, CDR2 FYNNEI. The CDR3 DNA reads TGTGCCAGCAGTGGTTATAGCGGGGGCCCTCCCTACGAGCAGTACTTC. As protein: CASSGYSGGPPYEQYF.

This chain connects TRBV6-5 to TRBJ2-2; possibly TRBD1 for D (6 bases). Germline-derived CDR1 and CDR2 are MNHEY and SVGAGI. Trimming removed 0 bases from V and 6 bases from J, with 8 bases in between. This CDR3 spans 14 amino acids. The CDR3 sequence is CASSYSNRAGELFF. The CDR3 DNA is TGTGCCAGCAGTTACTCGAACAGGGCCGGGGAGCTGTTTTTT.

The J gene is TRBJ2-7, the V gene TRBV7-9; 10 bases are a match to TRBD2. The germline V gene has CDR1 SEHNR and CDR2 FQNEAQ (reference sequence). CDR3 size: 15 residues. V was clipped by 2 bases and J by 4 bases; unmatched bases: 5. The CDR3 DNA reads TGTGCCAGCAGCTTACTAGCGGGAGATATTTACGAGCAGTACTTC. This codes for CASSLLAGDIYEQYF.

The chain uses TRBV30 and TRBJ1-3; D not resolved. V lost 2 bases to trimming and J lost 0 bases, with 5 bases between them. CDR1 and CDR2 from the germline V gene are GTSNPN and SVGIG (reference sequence). The length of the CDR3 is 13 residues. CDR3 sequence reads: CAWSHSSGNTIYF. CDR3 sequence (DNA): TGTGCCTGGAGTCATAGCTCTGGAAACACCATATATTTT.

Only a few counts were recorded for this clone. The CDR3 DNA sequence: TGTGCCATCAGTGAGTCCTTCGAGACCCAGTACTTC. The encoded protein is CAISESFETQYF. The chain employs TRBV10-3 and TRBJ2-5; no clear D. Germline CDR1 is ENHRY and CDR2 is SYGVKD. The CDR3 covers 12 residues. V was shortened by 0 bases and J by 5 bases, with 4 bases between the two germline ends.

J is TRBJ2-5 and V is TRBV6-6, with 7 nucleotides matching TRBD2. The CDR3 has 13 amino acids. Trimming cost V 4 bases and J 5 bases; bases outside gene matches: 4. CDR1 and CDR2 (germline): MNHNY, SVGAGI (reference sequence). The CDR3 protein is CASSLGGSETQYF. CDR3 DNA: TGTGCCAGCAGTTTGGGAGGGTCTGAGACCCAGTACTTC.

The CDR3 protein is CASSLRRGGTDTQYF. CDR3 DNA: TGTGCCAGCAGCTTACGGCGGGGGGGCACAGATACGCAGTATTTT. V gene TRBV7-6 combines with J gene TRBJ2-3; 8 bases agree with TRBD2. The CDR3 has 15 residues. In germline, CDR1 is SGHVS, CDR2 FNYEAQ. J was trimmed by 1 base and V by 2 bases; bases with no gene match: 2.